This T cell receptor (beta chain) was profiled in a study of cytomegalovirus exposure and HLA in healthy donors. General observations from the study: The likely explanation for a cluster of highly shared sequence variants was sequencing artifact.

This CDR3 spans 15 amino acids. The ends were cut back, 2 bases at V and 0 bases at J, with 10 bases in the middle. CDR1 is SEHNR and CDR2 is FQNEAQ in the germline V gene (reference sequence). On this clone itself: Its antigen is still unknown.

The primer mix had 60 Vbeta and 13 Jbeta primers. The assay was immunoSEQ multiplex PCR, and TCRdb's table has in-frame clones only and misses some. The sample holds some 240,000 clones, nearly 95% seen once. This receptor was obtained from a girl aged 2 to 9 in good health and CMV-seronegative. J is TRBJ1-1 and V is TRBV7-9, with D unresolved. The sample was PBMCs. As DNA, the CDR3 is TGTGCCAGCAGCTTATCCCCAGAAATGAACACTGAAGCTTTCTTT. This sequence encodes CASSLSPEMNTEAFF.